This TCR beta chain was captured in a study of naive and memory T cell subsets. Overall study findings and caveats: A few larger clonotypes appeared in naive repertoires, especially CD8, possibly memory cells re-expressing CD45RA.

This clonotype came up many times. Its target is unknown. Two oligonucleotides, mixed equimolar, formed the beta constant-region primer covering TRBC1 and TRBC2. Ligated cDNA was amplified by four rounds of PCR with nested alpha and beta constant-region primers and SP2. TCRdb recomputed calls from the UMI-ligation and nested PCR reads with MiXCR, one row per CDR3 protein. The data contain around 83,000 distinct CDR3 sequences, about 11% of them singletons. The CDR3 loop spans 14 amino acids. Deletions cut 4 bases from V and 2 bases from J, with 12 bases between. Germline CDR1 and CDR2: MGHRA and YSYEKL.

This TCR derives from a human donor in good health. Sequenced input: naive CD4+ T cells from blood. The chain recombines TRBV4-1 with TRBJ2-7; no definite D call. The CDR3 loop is CASSPGRTPYEQYF. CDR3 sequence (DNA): TGCGCCAGCAGCCCGGGCCGGACGCCCTACGAGCAGTACTTC.